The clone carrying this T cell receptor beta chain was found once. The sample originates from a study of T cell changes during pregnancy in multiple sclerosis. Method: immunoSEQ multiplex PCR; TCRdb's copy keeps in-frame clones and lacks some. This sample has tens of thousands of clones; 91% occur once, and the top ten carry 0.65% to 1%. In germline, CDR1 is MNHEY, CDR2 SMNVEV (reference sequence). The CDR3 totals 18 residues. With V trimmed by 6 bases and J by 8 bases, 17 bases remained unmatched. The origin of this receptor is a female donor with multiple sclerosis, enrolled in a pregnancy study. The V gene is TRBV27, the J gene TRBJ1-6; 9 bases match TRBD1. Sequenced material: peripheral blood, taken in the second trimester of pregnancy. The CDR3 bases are TGTGCCAGCAGCCGAGGGACAGGGATGGCTAGGTATGATTCACCCCTCCACTTT. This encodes CASSRGTGMARYDSPLHF.